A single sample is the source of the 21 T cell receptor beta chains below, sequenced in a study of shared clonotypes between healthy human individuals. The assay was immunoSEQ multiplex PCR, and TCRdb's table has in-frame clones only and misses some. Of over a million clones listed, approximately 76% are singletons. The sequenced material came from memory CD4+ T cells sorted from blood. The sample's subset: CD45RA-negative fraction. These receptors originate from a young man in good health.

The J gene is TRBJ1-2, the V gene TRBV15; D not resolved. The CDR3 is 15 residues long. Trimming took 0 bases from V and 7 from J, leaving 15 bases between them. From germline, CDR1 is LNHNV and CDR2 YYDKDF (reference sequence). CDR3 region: CATSRDRGPAGGYTF. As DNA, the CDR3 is TGTGCCACCAGCAGAGATAGAGGCCCCGCAGGTGGCTACACCTTC.

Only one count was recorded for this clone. CDR3 nucleotide sequence: TGTGCTATCGGACTAGCGATCTACAATGAGCAGTTCTTC. It yields the protein CAIGLAIYNEQFF. J is TRBJ2-1 and V is TRBV15; 9 bases are a match to TRBD2. There are 13 residues in the CDR3. In germline, CDR1 is LNHNV, CDR2 YYDKDF (reference sequence).

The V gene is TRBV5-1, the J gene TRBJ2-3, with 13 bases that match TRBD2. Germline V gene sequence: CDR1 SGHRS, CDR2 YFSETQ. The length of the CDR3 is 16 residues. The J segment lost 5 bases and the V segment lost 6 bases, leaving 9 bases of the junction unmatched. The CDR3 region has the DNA TGCGCCAGCACCCCCTTCGGACTAGCGGGGGTAGATACGCAGTATTTT. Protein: CASTPFGLAGVDTQYF.

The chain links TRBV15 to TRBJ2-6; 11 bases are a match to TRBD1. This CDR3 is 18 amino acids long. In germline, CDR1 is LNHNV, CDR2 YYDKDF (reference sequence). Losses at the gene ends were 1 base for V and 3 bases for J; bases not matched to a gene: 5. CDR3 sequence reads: CATSRVGQGAGGANVLTF. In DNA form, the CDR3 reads TGTGCCACCAGCAGAGTCGGACAGGGGGCTGGTGGGGCCAACGTCCTGACTTTC.

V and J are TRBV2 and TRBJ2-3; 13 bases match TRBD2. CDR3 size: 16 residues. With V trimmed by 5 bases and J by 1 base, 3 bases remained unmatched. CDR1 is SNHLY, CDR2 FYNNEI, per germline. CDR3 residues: CASSRTSGSGTDTQYF. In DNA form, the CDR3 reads TGTGCCAGCAGTCGGACTAGCGGGAGCGGCACAGATACGCAGTATTTT.

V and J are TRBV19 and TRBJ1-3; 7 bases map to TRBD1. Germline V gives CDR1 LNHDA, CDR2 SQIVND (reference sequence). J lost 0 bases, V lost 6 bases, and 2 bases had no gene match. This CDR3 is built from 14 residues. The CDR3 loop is CASRQGSSGNTIYF. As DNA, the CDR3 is TGTGCCAGTAGACAGGGGAGCTCTGGAAACACCATATATTTT.

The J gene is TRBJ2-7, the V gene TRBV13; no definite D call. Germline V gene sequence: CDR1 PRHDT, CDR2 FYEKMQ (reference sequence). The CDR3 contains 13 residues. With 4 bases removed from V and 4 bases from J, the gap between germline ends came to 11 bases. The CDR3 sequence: CASSYGSRYEQYF. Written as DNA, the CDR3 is TGTGCCAGCAGCTACGGGTCTCGATACGAGCAGTACTTC.

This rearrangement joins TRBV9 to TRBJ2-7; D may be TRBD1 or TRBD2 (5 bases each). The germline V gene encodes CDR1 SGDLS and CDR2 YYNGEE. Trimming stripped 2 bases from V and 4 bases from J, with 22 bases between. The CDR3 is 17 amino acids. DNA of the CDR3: TGTGCCAGCAGCGTCCCCCACGGGGCGCCTGTTCTATACGAGCAGTACTTC. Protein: CASSVPHGAPVLYEQYF.

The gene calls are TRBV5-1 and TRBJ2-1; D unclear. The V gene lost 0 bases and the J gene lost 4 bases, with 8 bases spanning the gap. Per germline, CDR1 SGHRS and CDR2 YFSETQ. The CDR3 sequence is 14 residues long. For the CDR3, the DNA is TGCGCCAGCAGCTTGGATCCCGGTTACAATGAGCAGTTCTTC. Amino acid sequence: CASSLDPGYNEQFF.

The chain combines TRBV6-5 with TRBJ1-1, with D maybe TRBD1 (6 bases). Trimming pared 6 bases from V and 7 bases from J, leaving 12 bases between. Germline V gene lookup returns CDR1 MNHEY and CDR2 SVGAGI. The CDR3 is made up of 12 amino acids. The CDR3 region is CASRGGTNEAFF. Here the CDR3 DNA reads TGTGCCAGCAGGGGCGGGACAAATGAAGCTTTCTTT.

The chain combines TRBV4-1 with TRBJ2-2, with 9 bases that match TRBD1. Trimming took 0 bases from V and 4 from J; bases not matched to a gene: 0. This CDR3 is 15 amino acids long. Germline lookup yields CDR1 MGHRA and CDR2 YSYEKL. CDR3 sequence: CASSQEGQGTGELFF. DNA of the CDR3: TGCGCCAGCAGCCAAGAGGGACAGGGCACCGGGGAGCTGTTTTTT.

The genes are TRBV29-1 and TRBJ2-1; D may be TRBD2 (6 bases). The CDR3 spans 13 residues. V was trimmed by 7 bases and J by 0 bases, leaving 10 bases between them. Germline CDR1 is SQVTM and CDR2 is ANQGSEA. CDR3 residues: CSAAGSSYNEQFF. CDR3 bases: TGCAGCGCCGCGGGGAGCTCCTACAATGAGCAGTTCTTC.

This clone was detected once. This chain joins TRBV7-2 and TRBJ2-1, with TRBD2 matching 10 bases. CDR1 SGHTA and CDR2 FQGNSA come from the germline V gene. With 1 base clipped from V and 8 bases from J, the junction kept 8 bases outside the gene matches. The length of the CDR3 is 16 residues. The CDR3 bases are TGTGCCAGCAGCTTAGTGGGGACTAGCGTAGACTATGAGCAGTTCTTC. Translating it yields CASSLVGTSVDYEQFF.

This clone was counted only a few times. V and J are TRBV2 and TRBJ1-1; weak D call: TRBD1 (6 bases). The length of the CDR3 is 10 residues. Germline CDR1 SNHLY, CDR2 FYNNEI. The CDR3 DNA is TGTGCTAAGGGGGAGACTGAAGCTTTCTTT. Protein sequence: CAKGETEAFF.

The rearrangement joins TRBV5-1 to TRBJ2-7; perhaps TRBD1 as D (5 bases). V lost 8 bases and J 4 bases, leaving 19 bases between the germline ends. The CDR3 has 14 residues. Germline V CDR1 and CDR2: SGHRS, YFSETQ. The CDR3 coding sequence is TGCGCCAGTCACGACAGTTATAAGTCATACGAGCAGTACTTC. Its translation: CASHDSYKSYEQYF.

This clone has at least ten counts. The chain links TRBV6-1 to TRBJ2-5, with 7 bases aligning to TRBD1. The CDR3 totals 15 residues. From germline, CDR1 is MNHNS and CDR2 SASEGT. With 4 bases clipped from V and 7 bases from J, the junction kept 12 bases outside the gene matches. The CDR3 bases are TGTGCCAGCAGTGTCGGGGACAGCCGCTTGGGGACCCAGTACTTC. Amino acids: CASSVGDSRLGTQYF.

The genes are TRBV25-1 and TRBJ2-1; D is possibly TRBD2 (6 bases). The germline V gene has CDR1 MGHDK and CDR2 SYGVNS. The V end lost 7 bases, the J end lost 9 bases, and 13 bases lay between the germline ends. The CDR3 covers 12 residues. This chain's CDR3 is CASMEGPFEQFF. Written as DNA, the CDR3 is TGTGCCAGCATGGAGGGGCCATTTGAGCAGTTCTTC.

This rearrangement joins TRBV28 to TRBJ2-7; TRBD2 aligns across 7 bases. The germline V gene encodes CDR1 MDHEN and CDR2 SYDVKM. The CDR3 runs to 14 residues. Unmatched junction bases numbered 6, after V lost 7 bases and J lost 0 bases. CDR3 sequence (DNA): TGTGCCAGCAATCTAGCGGTACGCTCCTACGAGCAGTACTTC. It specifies CASNLAVRSYEQYF.

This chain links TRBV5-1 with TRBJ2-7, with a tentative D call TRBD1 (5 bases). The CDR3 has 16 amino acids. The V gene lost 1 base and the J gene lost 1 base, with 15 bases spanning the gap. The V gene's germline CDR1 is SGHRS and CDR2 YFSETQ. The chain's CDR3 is CASSLRDSSSSYEQYF. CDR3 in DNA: TGCGCCAGCAGCTTGAGAGACAGCTCCTCATCCTACGAGCAGTACTTC.

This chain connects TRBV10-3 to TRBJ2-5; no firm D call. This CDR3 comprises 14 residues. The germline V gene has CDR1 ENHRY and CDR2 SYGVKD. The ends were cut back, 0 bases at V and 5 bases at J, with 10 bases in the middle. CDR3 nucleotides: TGTGCCATCAGTGAGTCTGGAGTGTCGGAGACCCAGTACTTC. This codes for CAISESGVSETQYF.

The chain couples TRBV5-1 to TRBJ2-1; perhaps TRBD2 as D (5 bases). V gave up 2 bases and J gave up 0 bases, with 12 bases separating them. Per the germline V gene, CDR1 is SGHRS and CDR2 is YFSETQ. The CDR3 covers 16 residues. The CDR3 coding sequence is TGCGCCAGCAGCTTACGTACCACTAGCTCCTACAATGAGCAGTTCTTC. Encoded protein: CASSLRTTSSYNEQFF.